The clone carrying this T cell receptor beta chain was found many times. CDR3 length: 13 amino acids. Germline assignment: CDR1 MNHNS and CDR2 SASEGT. Trimming cost V 7 bases and J 8 bases, with 17 bases left between them. The data originate from a study of regulatory T cells in long-lasting Graves disease. Indicated time point: persistent/refractory GD, antithyroid drugs over 5 years with positive TRAb. The TCR library was made from RNA that had been extracted from PBMCs in TRIzol. The patients included were those that came from an endocrinology department in Xi'an, China. Arm-PCR of CDR3 regions with iRepertoire HTBI primers generated TCR beta libraries. TCRdb reprocessed the multiplex PCR reads via MiXCR and lists one record per CDR3 protein. The sample has under 500,000 distinct CDR3 sequences, less than 25% seen once.

Sequenced here: peripheral blood mononuclear cells (PBMCs), sampled when the disease was refractory, from a patient treated with antithyroid drugs. The chain uses TRBV6-1 and TRBJ1-2; possibly TRBD1 for D (6 bases). The TCR originated in a female donor with Graves disease. The CDR3 DNA follows: TGTGCCAGCACCCTAACAGGGCCGGGCGGCTACACCTTC. Translated: CASTLTGPGGYTF.